This T cell receptor beta chain came from a study of T cell responses to AZD1222 COVID-19 vaccine. Clones were sequenced by immunoSEQ multiplex PCR, and TCRdb holds only the in-frame ones, with some missing. Here the sample spans fewer than 120,000 clones, around 80% being singletons. The germline CDR1 and CDR2 sequences are LNHDA and SQIVND (reference sequence). The CDR3 spans 15 residues. V was pared by 4 bases and J by 3 bases, with 13 bases between. This clone was picked up one time. The target antigen is unknown. Regarding the study as a whole: Baseline seropositivity characterized only six AZD1222 recipients.

The starting material was peripheral blood, obtained on day 0 of AZD1222 vaccination. This receptor was taken from an adult in good health. The gene calls are TRBV19 and TRBJ1-5, with D perhaps TRBD1 (5 bases). The chain's CDR3 is CASSSRTLLNQPQHF. CDR3 nucleotide sequence: TGTGCCAGTAGTAGCAGGACACTCCTCAATCAGCCCCAGCATTTT.